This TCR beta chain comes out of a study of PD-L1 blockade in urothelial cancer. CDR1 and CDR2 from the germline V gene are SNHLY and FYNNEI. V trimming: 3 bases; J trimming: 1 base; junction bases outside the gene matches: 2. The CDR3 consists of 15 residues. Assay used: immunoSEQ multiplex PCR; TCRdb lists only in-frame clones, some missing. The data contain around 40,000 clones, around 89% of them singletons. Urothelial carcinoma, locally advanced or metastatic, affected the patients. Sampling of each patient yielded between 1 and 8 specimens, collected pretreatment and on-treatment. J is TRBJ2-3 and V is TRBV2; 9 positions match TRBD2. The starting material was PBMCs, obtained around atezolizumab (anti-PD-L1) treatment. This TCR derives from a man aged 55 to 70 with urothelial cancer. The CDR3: CASSDAGGGTDTQYF. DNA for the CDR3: TGTGCCAGCAGTGACGCGGGGGGGGGCACAGATACGCAGTATTTT.